This T cell receptor beta chain was sequenced during a study of graft-versus-host responses after intestinal transplantation. About the study: All recipients got anti-thymocyte globulin induction, then tacrolimus and steroids for 2 to 3 years.

The V gene's germline CDR1 is WSHSY and CDR2 SAAADI. V was pared by 5 bases and J by 2 bases, with 10 bases of the junction left unmatched. The CDR3 extends over 16 amino acids. Comments on this clone: Antigen unknown.

Clones were read by immunoSEQ multiplex PCR, and TCRdb kept only the in-frame ones, dropping some. The sample consists of approximately 89,000 clones, about 93% of them appearing once. Study-level results: With peak circulating GvH clone levels came an association with early post-transplant HvG declines. Some GvH clones were seen earlier in gut or blood, suggesting intestinal origin.

Sequences were derived from unstimulated CD4+ T cells sorted from spleen or lymph node cells, sampled before intestinal transplant. The rearrangement joins TRBV10-2 to TRBJ1-1; TRBD1 matches 8 bases. The clonotype originates from a human donor who received an intestinal transplant. CDR3 loop: CASSYGTGGSNTEAFF. DNA of the CDR3: TGCGCCAGCAGTTACGGAACAGGGGGATCAAACACTGAAGCTTTCTTT.